A selection of T cell receptor beta chains follows, all from one sample in a study of T cell responses to AZD1222 COVID-19 vaccine. Here immunoSEQ multiplex PCR was the method, and the copy in TCRdb shows in-frame clones only, minus some. The table lists approximately 150,000 clones, about 92% of them singletons, with around 6.3% in the top ten. Specimen: peripheral blood, collected 28 days after the second AZD1222 dose. These TCRs come from an adult who received the AZD1222 COVID-19 vaccine. Each CDR3 is given with its conserved first and last residue. A D gene is named only where the DNA matches it firmly. Clone size is not always given. Where it is, it says once, few, many or a class for expanded clones.

cdr3_nt cdr3_aa d_call j_call clone_size v_call
TGTGCCAGCAGAACAGGGGGAAAAGATACGCAGTATTTT CASRTGGKDTQYF TRBD1 TRBJ2-3 NA TRBV7-2
TGTGCCAGCAGCCAAGGCGGAGCGGGAGGTCCCACCGGGGAGCTGTTTTTT CASSQGGAGGPTGELFF TRBD2 TRBJ2-2 few TRBV3-1/TRBV3-2
TGTGCCAGCAGCCTAGAAGGCGGGAATTTCTACGAGCAGTACTTC CASSLEGGNFYEQYF NA TRBJ2-7 NA TRBV4-2
TGTGCCAGCGCGCACGGGGAGTTACTCACTGAAGCTTTCTTT CASAHGELLTEAFF NA TRBJ1-1 NA TRBV18
TGTGCCTGGAGTGTAACCGGGTTAGGCTGGACAGGGGACCTCTCCTATAATTCACCCCTCCACTTT CAWSVTGLGWTGDLSYNSPLHF TRBD1 TRBJ1-6 NA TRBV30
TGTGCCAGCAGCTTGGGAAGGGCAAAAAGCGGTGGGGAGCTGTTTTTT CASSLGRAKSGGELFF NA TRBJ2-2 NA TRBV7-2
TGCGCCAGCAGCTACCAGATATTCCCCGGGACTAGAAATTCCTACGAGCAGTACTTC CASSYQIFPGTRNSYEQYF TRBD2 TRBJ2-7 NA TRBV4-1
TGTGCCAGCAGCCGGGACAGGGGATATAGCAATCAGCCCCAGCATTTT CASSRDRGYSNQPQHF TRBD1 TRBJ1-5 NA TRBV7-8
TGTGCCAGCTCACCACCGAGTCAAGGAAACACCATATATTTT CASSPPSQGNTIYF NA TRBJ1-3 NA TRBV18
TGTGCCAGTAGTGCCGGGACTAGCGGTGCCTACGAGCAGTACTTC CASSAGTSGAYEQYF TRBD2 TRBJ2-7 NA TRBV19
TGTGCCAGCAGTCCCCGAACGACAGATGAGCAGTACTTC CASSPRTTDEQYF NA TRBJ2-7 NA TRBV27
TGCGCCAGCAGTGAGATGACAGGGTCGAACACTGAAGCTTTCTTT CASSEMTGSNTEAFF TRBD1 TRBJ1-1 NA TRBV10-2
TGTGCCAGCAGTGGACAGGGGGCTGGCAATCAGCCCCAGCATTTT CASSGQGAGNQPQHF TRBD1 TRBJ1-5 NA TRBV2
TGTGCCAGCAGCCAAGATTGGGGGGAGGGGACTGAAGCTTTCTTT CASSQDWGEGTEAFF NA TRBJ1-1 NA TRBV4-2
TGCGCCAGCTTAGGGGAGCACGGAAGAAACTATGGCTACACCTTC CASLGEHGRNYGYTF NA TRBJ1-2 once TRBV10-1
TGCGCCAGCAGCTTGGCAGTGGGAGCTACCAATGAGCAGTTCTTC CASSLAVGATNEQFF NA TRBJ2-1 NA TRBV5-1
TGCGCCAGCAGCGCAGCCTTATCTACTAATGAAAAACTGTTTTTT CASSAALSTNEKLFF NA TRBJ1-4 NA TRBV5-1
TGTGCCAGCAGCTTAGAATTCGGAGGGGGCGTGGGTTCAGAGACCCAGTACTTC CASSLEFGGGVGSETQYF NA TRBJ2-5 once TRBV7-6
TGTGCCAGCAGTTCCAGGGGGCTTGGAAATCAGCCCCAGCATTTT CASSSRGLGNQPQHF TRBD1 TRBJ1-5 NA TRBV6-2/TRBV6-3
TGTGCCAGCAGACTAGCGGGGGGGCCCTATGAGCAGTTCTTC CASRLAGGPYEQFF TRBD2 TRBJ2-1 NA TRBV28
TGTGCCAGCATTCCAGGGGGCAACACCTACGAGCAGTACTTC CASIPGGNTYEQYF TRBD1 TRBJ2-7 NA TRBV6-5
TGTGCCAGCAGCCAAGGACCCCCGGGCACCGGGGAGCTGTTTTTT CASSQGPPGTGELFF NA TRBJ2-2 NA TRBV7-6
TGTGCCAGCTCACCTCCGACCGGGCGTGGGAATCAGCCCCAGCATTTT CASSPPTGRGNQPQHF NA TRBJ1-5 NA TRBV18
TGTGCCAGCAGCCGGGACTTAACCTCCTACGAGCAGTACTTC CASSRDLTSYEQYF NA TRBJ2-7 NA TRBV5-4
TGTGCCAGCAGCCAAGTCTTTAGCTCCTACGAGCAGTACTTC CASSQVFSSYEQYF NA TRBJ2-7 NA TRBV3-1/TRBV3-2
TGTGCCAGCACCCCGGACAGTTCTAATGAAAAACTGTTTTTT CASTPDSSNEKLFF NA TRBJ1-4 NA TRBV28
TGTGCCAGCAGTGAAGCTTACGGGACAGCTGAAGCTTTCTTT CASSEAYGTAEAFF TRBD1 TRBJ1-1 NA TRBV6-1
TGTGCCAGCAGCTTAGGACAGCTTAATTCACCCCTCCACTTT CASSLGQLNSPLHF NA TRBJ1-6 NA TRBV7-9
TGTGCCAGCAGTGACTCGGGGGGGGGCGATGAGCAGTTCTTC CASSDSGGGDEQFF NA TRBJ2-1 NA TRBV6-4
TGTGCCATCAGAACCCGGGAGGAGGAGCAGTACTTC CAIRTREEEQYF TRBD2 TRBJ2-7 NA TRBV10-3
TGTGCCAGTAGTATAGAAACCGACAGTTTCTCTTCAGCCCAGCATTTT CASSIETDSFSSAQHF NA TRBJ1-5 NA TRBV19
TGTGCCAGCAGTCCGGGCTCCCCCTACGAGCAGTACTTC CASSPGSPYEQYF NA TRBJ2-7 few TRBV28
TGTGCCAGCAGTGGGACAGATAGCGGGGGGGCCAGTGAGCAGTTCTTC CASSGTDSGGASEQFF TRBD2 TRBJ2-1 NA TRBV2
TGTGCCAGCAGCTTAGAACGGGGGGCTAGTCAGCCCCAGCATTTT CASSLERGASQPQHF NA TRBJ1-5 NA TRBV7-8
TGTGCCATCAGTGATGACCAGCCTGAAGCTTTCTTT CAISDDQPEAFF NA TRBJ1-1 once TRBV10-3
TGTGCCAGCTCACCACAAGACAGGGGATTCTATGGCTACACCTTC CASSPQDRGFYGYTF TRBD1 TRBJ1-2 NA TRBV18
TGTGCCAGCTCACGCTCCTCCGGACAGGGCGATTATAATTCACCCCTCCACTTT CASSRSSGQGDYNSPLHF TRBD1 TRBJ1-6 NA TRBV18
TGTGCCAGCAGCCACGGCCTCAAGCCAGACAGGGGTTGGTTCTTC CASSHGLKPDRGWFF TRBD1 TRBJ2-1 NA TRBV3-1/TRBV3-2
TGTGCCAGCAGTCCAGGCTCAGGGGATTCACCCCTCCACTTT CASSPGSGDSPLHF NA TRBJ1-6 once TRBV3-1/TRBV3-2
TGTGCCTGGAGCTTAAACACGGGTGAGCAGTTCTTC CAWSLNTGEQFF NA TRBJ2-1 NA TRBV30
TGCGCCAGCAGCCGGGACAGGGACACCGGGGAGCTGTTTTTT CASSRDRDTGELFF TRBD1 TRBJ2-2 NA TRBV5-1
TGCGCCAGCAGCCAAGATCCTAGGGACAGTCACTATGGCTACACCTTC CASSQDPRDSHYGYTF TRBD1 TRBJ1-2 NA TRBV4-1
TGTGCCACCGATCAGGGGCCCGATAGGCCCCTCCACTTT CATDQGPDRPLHF NA TRBJ1-6 NA TRBV6-5
TGTGCCAGCAGTCGTTGGAGGGACTCTGGAAACACCATATATTTT CASSRWRDSGNTIYF NA TRBJ1-3 NA TRBV6-5
TGTGCCAGCAGTAGAGGGACGGGTAACATATATTTT CASSRGTGNIYF NA TRBJ1-3 NA TRBV27
TGTGCCAGCAGCCAAGCCCGGGGCTCTGGGGCCAACGTCCTGACTTTC CASSQARGSGANVLTF NA TRBJ2-6 NA TRBV3-1/TRBV3-2
TGTGCCAGCAGTTTATCCGGGGATCAGCCCCAGCATTTT CASSLSGDQPQHF NA TRBJ1-5 once TRBV27
TGTGCCAGCAACGATCCGGGACAAACCTATGGCTACACCTTC CASNDPGQTYGYTF NA TRBJ1-2 NA TRBV9
TGCGCCAGCAGCCAGGATCTCCGGGACAGGCCCTATGGCTACACCTTC CASSQDLRDRPYGYTF TRBD1 TRBJ1-2 NA TRBV4-3
TGTGCCAGCAGTGATTACGGTGGGTCCTACAATGAGCAGTTCTTC CASSDYGGSYNEQFF NA TRBJ2-1 NA TRBV25-1
TGTGCCAGCAGCGTAGCCACTAGCGGGCTCTACAATGAGCAGTTCTTC CASSVATSGLYNEQFF TRBD2 TRBJ2-1 NA TRBV9
TGTGCCAGCAGCATTCCGCCGCCAAGACCCTATGGCTACACCTTC CASSIPPPRPYGYTF NA TRBJ1-2 NA TRBV7-9